This T cell receptor (beta chain) was retrieved from a study of monozygotic twins with inflammatory bowel disease. This CDR3 has 13 amino acids. Germline V gives CDR1 SNHLY, CDR2 FYNNEI. After re-calling the 5' RACE reads, TCRdb lists one entry per CDR3 protein, DNA absent. The data include just over 300,000 distinct CDR3 sequences; the top ten clones carry approximately 5.4%. Sequencing was done on a sample of blood. The receptor was derived from a human donor with ulcerative colitis or Crohn's disease, or a healthy co-twin of an affected twin (not recorded which). J is TRBJ2-5 and V is TRBV2; the D call from TCRdb, TRBD2, cannot be confirmed without DNA. This CDR3 is CASSAGGRETQYF.